This T cell receptor (beta chain) was documented in a study of CD8 T cells in Susac syndrome. Trimming removed 2 bases at V and 6 bases at J, with 14 bases between. This CDR3 is 14 amino acids long. Per the germline V gene, CDR1 is SGHAT and CDR2 is FQNNGV. Roughly 0.45 to 1 ug RNA was reverse transcribed with random hexamers. TCR beta CDR3 was amplified by immunoSEQ covering 54 Vbeta and 13 Jbeta. MiXCR, run by TCRdb on the immunoSEQ multiplex PCR reads, gives a single entry per CDR3 protein. The repertoire includes 330,000 or so distinct CDR3 sequences, about 82% of them detected once, and around 0.21% sits in the top ten. In blood CD8+ and CD4+ T cells, TCR beta underwent sequencing. Patients with stable or active relapsing-remitting disease, all of them treatment-naive, made up the multiple sclerosis controls. FACS enriched CD8+ TEMRA cells, while bulk CD8+ and CD4+ were negatively isolated.

The rearrangement uses TRBV11-2 and TRBJ2-7; D gene uncertain. The sample comprised CD8+ T cells from PBMCs. This TCR was recovered from a human donor with multiple sclerosis. The CDR3 sequence: CASSLLGPWSEQYF. CDR3 nucleotides: TGTGCCAGCAGCTTACTCGGGCCCTGGAGCGAGCAGTACTTC.